What follows is one T cell receptor beta chain and its context. The antigen is undetermined. Generated by immunoSEQ multiplex PCR, the TCRdb table keeps only in-frame clones and is missing some. Of approximately 170,000 clones listed, about nine tenths are singletons. Germline assignment: CDR1 SEHNR and CDR2 FQNEAQ (reference sequence). V lost 0 bases and J lost 6; bases outside the gene matches: 4. The CDR3 has 14 amino acids. This entry belongs to a study of radiation and T cells in renal cell carcinoma. Study results and limitations: Top tumor clonotypes rose in blood 2 weeks post-radiation, then contracted.

The time point is: blood 4 weeks post-SBRT, at nephrectomy. This sample's treatment: 15 Gy SBRT to primary tumor, nephrectomy 4 weeks later. Nephrectomy followed 15 Gy stereotactic body radiation by 4 weeks. Serial blood draws occurred at baseline and 2 and 4 weeks post-SBRT. The chain has TRBV7-9 and TRBJ2-5; 7 nucleotides align to TRBD2. Sequencing was performed on blood, taken from a patient whose treatment included radiotherapy and nephrectomy. The receptor's source is a woman between 45 and 60 years old with renal cell carcinoma. This CDR3 reads CASSLAGGIQTQYF. For the CDR3, the DNA is TGTGCCAGCAGCTTAGCCGGGGGGATACAGACCCAGTACTTC.